These T cell receptor beta chains were read from a single sample in a study of blood T cell repertoires in COVID-19. Sequencing used immunoSEQ multiplex PCR; TCRdb keeps in-frame clones, though not all of them. Here the sample spans roughly 200,000 clones, about 90% being singletons. Sequencing input: PBMCs or T cells enriched from blood (not recorded which). All receptors derive from a woman aged 25 to 45 with acute COVID-19. CDR3s include the opening cysteine and the closing phenylalanine or tryptophan. A D gene is named only where the DNA matches it firmly. Clone size is stated in some rows and not others, as once, few, many or a class when expanded.

TRBD1	TRBV24-1	TRBJ2-1	.	TGTGCCACCAGTGATTCGGGGACAGCAAACAATGAGCAGTTCTTC	CATSDSGTANNEQFF
TRBD2	TRBV7-7	TRBJ2-7	.	TGTGCCAGCAGCCCCGTTCCAGCGGGGGCTTTCTCCTACGAGCAGTACTTT	CASSPVPAGAFSYEQYF
TRBD1	TRBV11-3	TRBJ2-5	.	TGTGCCAGCAGCCGCGGACAGGGGTTGTGGGAGACCCAGTACTTC	CASSRGQGLWETQYF
.	TRBV7-8	TRBJ1-5	.	TGTGCCAGCAGACCACCCTACGCCGATCAGCCCCAGCATTTT	CASRPPYADQPQHF
.	TRBV27	TRBJ1-1	.	TGTGCCAGCAGACGACATGGCCTGAACACTGAAGCTTTCTTT	CASRRHGLNTEAFF
.	TRBV7-6	TRBJ2-2	.	TGTGCCAGCAGCTCAGGGCCGGGACAGAACACCGGGGAGCTGTTTTTT	CASSSGPGQNTGELFF
.	TRBV2	TRBJ1-3	many	TGTGCCAGCAAGGGGGGGACATTCCCCTCTGGAAACACCATATATTTT	CASKGGTFPSGNTIYF
TRBD2	TRBV5-1	TRBJ2-1	once	TGCGCCAGCAGCCCCGCTCCTAGCGGGGCTAATAATGAGCAGTTCTTC	CASSPAPSGANNEQFF
TRBD2	TRBV19	TRBJ2-7	.	TGTGCCAGTAGTAAACAGGAGGCCCCCTCGGGAGGAGAGCAGTACTTC	CASSKQEAPSGGEQYF
.	TRBV13	TRBJ2-1	once	TGTGCCAGCAGCTCTCAAGGAGGTGAGCAGTTCTTC	CASSSQGGEQFF
.	TRBV10-1	TRBJ2-1	.	TGCGCCAGCACCAAAGTGCCTGGGGGCGCGAGCGGTAATGAGCAGTTCTTC	CASTKVPGGASGNEQFF
TRBD1	TRBV2	TRBJ1-1	.	TGTGCCAGCAGTGTAAATCGGGACAGGGAGAACACTGAAGCTTTCTTT	CASSVNRDRENTEAFF
.	TRBV30	TRBJ1-2	.	TGTGCCTGGGATATCGACAGCAACTATGGCTACACCTTC	CAWDIDSNYGYTF
.	TRBV29-1	TRBJ1-2	.	TGCAGCGTTGAGGACAGAAACTATGGCTACACCTTC	CSVEDRNYGYTF
.	TRBV5-1	TRBJ1-4	.	TGCGCCAGCAGCTTGGCAGGAGGGAGGGTTGAAAAACTGTTTTTT	CASSLAGGRVEKLFF
TRBD1	TRBV6-2/TRBV6-3	TRBJ2-7	.	TGTGCCAGCAGTTACCGACAGGGATACGAGCAGTACTTC	CASSYRQGYEQYF
.	TRBV4-2	TRBJ2-1	.	TGTGCCAGCAGCCTTTTAGACAGAAACAATGAGCAGTTCTTC	CASSLLDRNNEQFF
TRBD1	TRBV6-5	TRBJ2-2	.	TGTGCCAGCATTTCCGGGACAGCTAACACCGGGGAGCTGTTTTTT	CASISGTANTGELFF
TRBD1	TRBV27	TRBJ2-7	.	TGTGCCAGCAGTTTAATGGGACAGGCGAACTACGAGCAGTACTTC	CASSLMGQANYEQYF
.	TRBV6-2/TRBV6-3	TRBJ2-1	.	TGTGCCAGCAGTTACAATCCTTATGAGCAGTTCTTC	CASSYNPYEQFF
.	TRBV19	TRBJ2-1	.	TGTGCCAGTGACTTCGGCTCCTCCTACAATGAGCAGTTCTTC	CASDFGSSYNEQFF
.	TRBV7-9	TRBJ1-2	.	TGTGCCAGCAGCCGGGACTTTGGCTATGGCTACACCTTC	CASSRDFGYGYTF
.	TRBV3-1/TRBV3-2	TRBJ2-7	.	TGTGCCAGCAGCCAAGGGCCCCAGGTAAGCCGCGAGCAGTACTTC	CASSQGPQVSREQYF
.	TRBV12-3/TRBV12-4	TRBJ1-2	.	TGTGCCAGCAGTTTAGCGGGGGGGTCCGGCTACACCTTC	CASSLAGGSGYTF
.	TRBV5-1	TRBJ1-3	.	TGCGCCAGCAGCTTGGACAGGGCCGCCTCTGGAAACACCATATATTTT	CASSLDRAASGNTIYF
.	TRBV29-1	TRBJ1-3	.	TGCAGCGTTGGAATTACAGGGTCTGGAAACACCATATATTTT	CSVGITGSGNTIYF
TRBD1	TRBV5-4	TRBJ2-4	.	TGTGCCAGCAGCTTGCAGGGGGCGGCCAAAAACATTCAGTACTTC	CASSLQGAAKNIQYF
TRBD1	TRBV5-1	TRBJ2-1	once	TGCGCCAGCAGCTTGGGGGACAGGGCGGCCTACAATGAGCAGTTCTTC	CASSLGDRAAYNEQFF
TRBD1	TRBV2	TRBJ1-1	once	TGTGCCAGCAGTGCTAGGGGACAGGGTGAAGCTTTCTTT	CASSARGQGEAFF